This TCR beta chain was sequenced for a study of blood T cell repertoires in COVID-19. The CDR3 has 13 residues. Looked up from germline, CDR1 is LNHDA and CDR2 is SQIVND (reference sequence). The V end lost 4 bases, the J end lost 2 bases, and 8 bases lay between the germline ends. Libraries were prepared by immunoSEQ multiplex PCR; TCRdb keeps only in-frame clonotypes and omits some of them. The sample has a few hundred thousand clones, roughly nine tenths seen once. About this clone: At the DNA level, this CDR3 is encoded by other sequences in the same sample as well.

Material for sequencing was PBMCs or T cells enriched from blood (not recorded which). The V call is TRBV19, the J call TRBJ1-2; TRBD1 is a possible D gene (6 bases). The TCR originated in a woman between 40 and 50 years old who had been exposed to COVID-19. The CDR3 loop is CASSTTGNYGYTF. The CDR3 bases are TGTGCCAGTAGTACTACAGGGAACTATGGCTACACCTTC.